This T cell receptor beta chain was found in a study of T cell responses to AZD1222 COVID-19 vaccine. The study's findings and limits: Donors were mostly white British, more females; clonal diversity possibly underestimated. Repertoires were obtained solely post-peak T cell response.

CDR1 is SGHAT, CDR2 FQNNGV, per germline. This CDR3 has 16 residues. Trimming pared 0 bases from V and 1 base from J, leaving 12 bases between. Assay used: immunoSEQ multiplex PCR; TCRdb lists only in-frame clones, some missing. The data hold about 150,000 clones, with 90% to 95% observed a single time. As regards this clone: What it binds is unknown.

The origin of this receptor is an adult who received the AZD1222 COVID-19 vaccine. The specimen comprised peripheral blood, sampled 28 days after the second AZD1222 dose. The chain uses TRBV11-2 and TRBJ1-1, with D possibly TRBD1 on 5 matching bases. The CDR3 reads CASSLEFGAKNTEAFF. The CDR3 DNA follows: TGTGCCAGCAGCTTAGAATTTGGGGCTAAGAACACTGAAGCTTTCTTT.